What follows are 20 T cell receptor beta chains derived from one specimen sequenced in a study of cytomegalovirus exposure and HLA in healthy donors. Researchers ran the PCR with 60 Vbeta and 13 Jbeta primers. Generated by immunoSEQ multiplex PCR, the TCRdb table keeps only in-frame clones and is missing some. The sample lists about 120,000 clones, about 70% occurring once. Sequenced: PBMCs. The receptors derive from a human donor in good health.

The rearrangement uses TRBV5-4 and TRBJ2-7, with 9 positions matching TRBD1. The V gene end was trimmed by 4 bases and the J gene end by 1 base; junction bases not matched to a gene: 6. The CDR3 extends over 15 amino acids. Germline loops: CDR1 SGHNT, CDR2 YYREEE (reference sequence). For the CDR3, the DNA is TGTGCCAGCAGCATGGTGACAGGGGGATCCTACGAGCAGTACTTC. This encodes CASSMVTGGSYEQYF. Full variable domain (remainder filled in from reference TRBV5-4 and TRBJ2-7): ETGVTQSPTHLIKTRGQQVTLRCSSQSGHNTVSWYQQALGQGPQFIFQYYREEENGRGNFPPRFSGLQFPNYSSELNVNALELDDSALYLCASSMVTGGSYEQYFGPGTRLTVT.

The chain joins TRBV6-5 to TRBJ1-2; 8 bases map to TRBD1. The V gene's germline CDR1 is MNHEY and CDR2 SVGAGI. The CDR3 covers 13 residues. The junction had 5 bases not matched to a gene; V was cut back by 6 bases and J by 5 bases. The CDR3 nucleotides are TGTGCCAGCAGCCGCCAGGGGGCATATGGCTACACCTTC. Protein product: CASSRQGAYGYTF.

The chain is built from TRBV15 and TRBJ1-4; the match to TRBD1 covers 9 bases. The germline V gene encodes CDR1 LNHNV and CDR2 YYDKDF (reference sequence). The CDR3 contains 16 residues. V shed 5 bases and J 5 bases; nucleotides not matched to a gene: 9. For the CDR3, the DNA is TGTGCCACCAGCTTTGACAGGGGGAGAGGGAATGAAAAACTGTTTTTT. Its protein product is CATSFDRGRGNEKLFF.

This chain uses TRBV30 with TRBJ2-3, with D tentatively TRBD2 (6 bases). This CDR3 has 15 residues. The V gene lost 5 bases and the J gene lost 1 base, with 16 bases spanning the gap. The germline V gene encodes CDR1 GTSNPN and CDR2 SVGIG (reference sequence). The CDR3 nucleotides are TGTGCCTGGGCTAACGGGGGAGTCGGCACAGATACGCAGTATTTT. Translating gives CAWANGGVGTDTQYF.

This clone was seen a single time. The V call is TRBV7-9, the J call TRBJ2-2, with TRBD1 matching 7 bases. This CDR3 has 16 amino acids. Germline CDR1 and CDR2: SEHNR and FQNEAQ (reference sequence). J was trimmed by 3 bases and V by 6 bases; bases with no gene match: 10. The CDR3 reads CASSLGVQGDTGELFF. The CDR3 DNA reads TGTGCCAGCAGTCTAGGGGTTCAGGGGGACACCGGGGAGCTGTTTTTT.

This sequence joins TRBV5-6 and TRBJ2-7; 7 nucleotides line up with TRBD1. The CDR3 extends over 14 amino acids. Germline V lookup: CDR1 SGHDT, CDR2 YYEEEE. After removal of 4 bases from V and 3 bases from J, the junction contained 7 bases not matched to a gene. The CDR3 reads CASSKGQTYYEQYF. The CDR3 DNA reads TGTGCCAGCAGCAAGGGACAGACTTACTACGAGCAGTACTTC.

This rearrangement joins TRBV6-1 to TRBJ1-1; D is undetermined. Trimming shortened V by 5 bases and J by 3 bases, and 16 bases separated the two germline ends. CDR3 length equals 15 residues. Germline loops: CDR1 MNHNS, CDR2 SASEGT. The CDR3 is CASSSGTRGYTEAFF. The CDR3 coding sequence is TGTGCCAGCAGTAGTGGAACACGAGGTTACACTGAAGCTTTCTTT.

V gene TRBV6-5 combines with J gene TRBJ1-2; D may be TRBD1 (5 bases). V dropped 0 bases and J dropped 4 bases, with 9 bases sitting between them. The CDR3 has 14 residues. In germline, CDR1 is MNHEY, CDR2 SVGAGI. CDR3 in amino acids: CASSYSMGGYGYTF. CDR3 DNA sequence: TGTGCCAGCAGTTACTCGATGGGGGGCTATGGCTACACCTTC.

The V and J genes are TRBV11-2 and TRBJ2-1; 9 bases fit TRBD2. Trimming cost V 3 bases and J 9 bases; bases outside gene matches: 6. This CDR3 is built from 14 residues. Germline CDR1 and CDR2: SGHAT and FQNNGV. The CDR3: CASSLVAGAGEQFF. The CDR3 region has the DNA TGTGCCAGCAGCTTGGTAGCGGGAGCGGGTGAGCAGTTCTTC.

The table lists this clone with a few counts. The V gene is TRBV6-5, the J gene TRBJ2-7, with TRBD1 identical over 7 bases. Germline V gene data show CDR1 as MNHEY and CDR2 as SVGAGI. CDR3 size: 14 residues. Trimming at V came to 2 bases and at J to 2 bases, leaving 3 bases not matched to a gene. In nucleotides, the CDR3 is TGTGCCAGCAGTTACCAAACAGGGGCCTACGAGCAGTACTTC. Amino acid sequence: CASSYQTGAYEQYF.

The chain has TRBV19 and TRBJ2-7; 11 positions match TRBD1. CDR1 is LNHDA and CDR2 is SQIVND in the germline V gene (reference sequence). The junction had 6 bases not matched to a gene; V was cut back by 7 bases and J by 4 bases. The CDR3 contains 14 residues. The CDR3 nucleotides are TGTGCCAGTACCCTCGGACAGGGGGCTTACGAGCAGTACTTC. It codes for CASTLGQGAYEQYF. The entire variable domain, with the rest obtained from reference TRBV19 and TRBJ2-7, is as follows: DGGITQSPKYLFRKEGQNVTLSCEQNLNHDAMYWYRQDPGQGLRLIYYSQIVNDFQKGDIAEGYSVSREKKESFPLTVTSAQKNPTAFYLCASTLGQGAYEQYFGPGTRLTVT.

This clone was seen more than once but under ten times. The chain employs TRBV28 and TRBJ2-7; 7 bases match TRBD1. J lost 4 bases, V lost 5 bases, and 8 bases had no gene match. This CDR3 is 14 amino acids long. Germline lookup yields CDR1 MDHEN and CDR2 SYDVKM. The CDR3 region has the DNA TGTGCCAGCAGTCCCGACAGGGTAGCGTACGAGCAGTACTTC. Its translation: CASSPDRVAYEQYF.

V and J are TRBV29-1 and TRBJ2-7; D is possibly TRBD1 (6 bases). The ends were cut back, 8 bases at V and 4 bases at J, with 12 bases in the middle. The CDR3 totals 11 residues. Germline values: CDR1 SQVTM, CDR2 ANQGSEA. In nucleotides, the CDR3 is TGCAGCACTCGGACAGTATACGAGCAGTACTTC. Protein product: CSTRTVYEQYF.

The rearrangement joins TRBV11-3 to TRBJ2-5; 8 positions agree with TRBD2. V shed 5 bases, J shed 3 bases, and the junction held 2 bases outside the gene matches. CDR3 length equals 13 residues. Germline lookup yields CDR1 SGHNT and CDR2 YENEEA. CDR3 amino acids: CASSPGLEETQYF. CDR3 in DNA: TGTGCCAGCAGCCCGGGACTAGAAGAGACCCAGTACTTC.

The V gene is TRBV30, the J gene TRBJ2-6, with D hard to call. The V and J ends lost 4 bases and 0 bases respectively, with 4 bases between them. The CDR3 has 13 amino acids. Germline values: CDR1 GTSNPN, CDR2 SVGIG (reference sequence). The CDR3 is CAWTVSGANVLTF. DNA of the CDR3: TGTGCCTGGACAGTCTCTGGGGCCAACGTCCTGACTTTC.

The V gene is TRBV6-6, the J gene TRBJ2-7; TRBD1 matches at 8 bases. The J segment lost 5 bases and the V segment lost 2 bases, leaving 8 bases of the junction unmatched. The CDR3 runs 15 residues. The V gene's germline CDR1 is MNHNY and CDR2 SVGAGI (reference sequence). Written as DNA, the CDR3 is TGTGCCAGCAGTTACGACGGACAGGGAGCCCACGAGCAGTACTTC. Translating gives CASSYDGQGAHEQYF.

This clone was observed once. This sequence joins TRBV2 and TRBJ2-5, with D maybe TRBD2 (5 bases). CDR3 length equals 13 residues. The V end was cut by 4 bases, the J end by 2 bases, with 8 bases between. Germline CDR1 reads SNHLY; CDR2 reads FYNNEI. The DNA of the CDR3 is TGTGCCAGCAGTGGGGAGCCTCAAGAGACCCAGTACTTC. Translating it yields CASSGEPQETQYF.

About this clone: The junction does not match germline at one end; this may be a read error. The chain recombines TRBV7-9 with TRBJ1-4; D is perhaps TRBD1 (5 bases). Germline V gene lookup returns CDR1 SEHNR and CDR2 FQNEAQ (reference sequence). This CDR3 region has 13 residues. The CDR3 is CSSRESAGEKLFF. The CDR3, as DNA: TGTTCCAGCAGGGAATCGGCGGGTGAAAAACTGTTTTTT.

This chain connects TRBV5-1 to TRBJ2-7, with 11 bases identical to TRBD2. CDR1 is SGHRS, CDR2 YFSETQ, per germline. The CDR3 totals 15 residues. V dropped 1 base and J dropped 5; count of bases not matched to a gene: 5. The CDR3 bases are TGCGCCAGCAGCTTGAGTACTAGCGGGAGAAACGAGCAGTACTTC. It codes for CASSLSTSGRNEQYF.

The DNA of the CDR3 is TGTGCCAGTAATTTCGGACAGGGGGCGAAAGATACGCAGTATTTT. This sequence encodes CASNFGQGAKDTQYF. V usage is TRBV6-5 and J usage is TRBJ2-3, with 11 bases lining up with TRBD1. The CDR3 spans 15 residues. The germline gives CDR1 MNHEY, CDR2 SVGAGI. V shed 9 bases and J 5 bases; nucleotides not matched to a gene: 10.